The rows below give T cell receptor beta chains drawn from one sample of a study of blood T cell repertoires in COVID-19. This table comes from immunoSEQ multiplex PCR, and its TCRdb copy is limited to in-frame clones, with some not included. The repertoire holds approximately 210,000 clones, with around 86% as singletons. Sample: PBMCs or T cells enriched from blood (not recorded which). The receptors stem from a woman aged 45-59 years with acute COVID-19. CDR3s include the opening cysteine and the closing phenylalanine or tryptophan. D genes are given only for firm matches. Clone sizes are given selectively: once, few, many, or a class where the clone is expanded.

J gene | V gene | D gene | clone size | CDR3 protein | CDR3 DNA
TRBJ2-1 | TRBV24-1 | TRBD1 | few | CATSDASGTGSANEQFF | TGTGCCACCAGTGACGCTTCCGGGACAGGGAGTGCGAATGAGCAGTTCTTC
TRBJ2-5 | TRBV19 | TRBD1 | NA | CASSWGTGKGETQYF | TGTGCCAGTAGCTGGGGGACAGGGAAAGGGGAGACCCAGTACTTC
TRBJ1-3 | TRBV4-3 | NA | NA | CASSQDRQQGTGNTIYF | TGCGCCAGCAGCCAAGATCGGCAGCAGGGCACGGGAAACACCATATATTTT
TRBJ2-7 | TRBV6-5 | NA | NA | CASSQRSYEQYF | TGTGCCAGCAGCCAGAGGTCCTACGAGCAGTACTTC
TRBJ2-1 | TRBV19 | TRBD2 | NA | CASTRSGGYNEQFF | TGTGCCAGTACTAGAAGCGGGGGTTACAATGAGCAGTTCTTC
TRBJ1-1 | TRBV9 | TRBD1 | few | CASYPGQTSPMNTEAFF | TGTGCCAGTTATCCGGGACAGACCTCCCCGATGAACACTGAAGCTTTCTTT
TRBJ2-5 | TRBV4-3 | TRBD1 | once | CASSQDLGQGKETQYF | TGCGCCAGCAGCCAAGATCTGGGACAGGGGAAGGAGACCCAGTACTTC
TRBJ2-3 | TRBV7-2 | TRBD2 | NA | CASSLTGGLNTDTQYF | TGTGCCAGCAGCTTAACGGGGGGGCTAAACACAGATACGCAGTATTTT
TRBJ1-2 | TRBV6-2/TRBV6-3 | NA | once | CASSLAGTHYGYTF | TGTGCCAGCAGCCTCGCAGGGACACACTATGGCTACACCTTC
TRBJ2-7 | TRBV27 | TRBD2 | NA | CASSPRTSGGAWEQYF | TGTGCCAGCAGTCCCCGGACTAGCGGGGGGGCATGGGAGCAGTACTTC
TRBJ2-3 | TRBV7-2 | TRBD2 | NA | CASSLGLAASTDTQYF | TGTGCCAGCAGCCTGGGACTAGCCGCTAGCACAGATACGCAGTATTTT
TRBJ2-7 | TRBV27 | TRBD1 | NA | CASSLLRGHEQYF | TGTGCCAGCAGTTTACTCAGGGGGCACGAGCAGTACTTC
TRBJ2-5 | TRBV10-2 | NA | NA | CASSTTGGAQETQYF | TGCGCCAGCAGTACTACAGGGGGGGCCCAAGAGACCCAGTACTTC
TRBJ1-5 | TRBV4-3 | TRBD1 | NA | CASSQGLTTGPMDQPQHF | TGCGCCAGCAGCCAAGGACTTACGACAGGGCCGATGGATCAGCCCCAGCATTTT
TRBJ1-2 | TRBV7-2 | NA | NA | CASSLDSAAGSYGYTF | TGTGCCAGCAGCTTAGATTCGGCCGCGGGGTCCTATGGCTACACCTTC
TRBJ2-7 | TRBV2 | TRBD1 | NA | CATRRGQASYEQYF | TGTGCCACCAGGAGGGGACAGGCCTCCTACGAGCAGTACTTC
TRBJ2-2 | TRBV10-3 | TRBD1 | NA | CAISGGTGGTGELFF | TGTGCCATCAGTGGAGGGACAGGGGGCACCGGGGAGCTGTTTTTT
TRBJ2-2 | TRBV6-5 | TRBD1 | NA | CAGSTGDNTGELFF | TGTGCCGGATCGACAGGGGACAACACCGGGGAGCTGTTTTTT
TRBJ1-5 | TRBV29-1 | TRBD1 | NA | CSVGGGQGASQPQHF | TGCAGCGTTGGAGGTGGGCAGGGGGCGAGCCAGCCCCAGCATTTT
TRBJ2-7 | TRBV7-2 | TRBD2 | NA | CASSLATSGRVYEQYF | TGTGCCAGCAGCTTAGCAACTAGCGGGCGCGTCTACGAGCAGTACTTC
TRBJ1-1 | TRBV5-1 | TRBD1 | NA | CASSPWTGVSLTEAFF | TGCGCCAGCAGCCCCTGGACAGGGGTTTCTCTCACTGAAGCTTTCTTT
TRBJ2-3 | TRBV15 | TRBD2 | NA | CATSRTTPLAGRTDTQYF | TGTGCCACCAGCAGAACAACCCCATTAGCGGGACGCACAGATACGCAGTATTTT
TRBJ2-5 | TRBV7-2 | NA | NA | CASSPPIGETQYF | TGTGCCAGCAGCCCCCCTATCGGGGAGACCCAGTACTTC
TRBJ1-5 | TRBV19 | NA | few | CASSIGTKNQPQHF | TGTGCCAGTAGTATCGGGACAAAAAATCAGCCCCAGCATTTT
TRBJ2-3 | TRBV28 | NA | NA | CASRTHPGAGDTDTQYF | TGTGCCAGCAGGACCCACCCGGGGGCGGGGGACACAGATACGCAGTATTTT